These T cell receptor beta chains were read from a single sample in a study of blood T cell repertoires in COVID-19. Assay used: immunoSEQ multiplex PCR; TCRdb lists only in-frame clones, some missing. This table has around 110,000 clones, 75% to 85% appearing once. Sequences were obtained from peripheral blood. These TCRs come from a man older than 75 with COVID-19, enrolled during active disease. Both conserved end residues are part of each CDR3. The D gene is left open where the match is weak. Expanded clones are given a class, and other clones once, few, many or no size at all.

.,TRBV6-5,TRBJ1-6,.,CASSPWGEDSPLHF,TGTGCCAGCAGCCCGTGGGGAGAGGATTCACCCCTCCACTTT
TRBD2,TRBV7-8,TRBJ2-3,.,CASSSKTSDTQYF,TGTGCCAGCAGCTCAAAGACTAGCGATACGCAGTATTTT
.,TRBV15,TRBJ2-5,.,CATSNADQETQYF,TGTGCCACCAGCAATGCGGACCAAGAGACCCAGTACTTC
TRBD1,TRBV5-5,TRBJ2-1,.,CASSQDRSYNEQFF,TGTGCCAGCAGCCAGGACAGGTCCTACAATGAGCAGTTCTTC
.,TRBV5-1,TRBJ2-1,.,CASSFMTGSYNEQFF,TGCGCCAGCAGCTTCATGACAGGATCCTACAATGAGCAGTTCTTC
.,TRBV7-9,TRBJ1-1,once,CASRTSGVNTEAFF,TGTGCCAGTAGAACATCGGGTGTAAACACTGAAGCTTTCTTT
TRBD1,TRBV6-5,TRBJ1-1,once,CASSYEQGVFHTEAFF,TGTGCCAGCAGTTACGAACAGGGGGTGTTTCACACTGAAGCTTTCTTT
TRBD1,TRBV5-1,TRBJ2-3,.,CASSLSGQGGDTQYF,TGCGCCAGCAGCTTGTCTGGACAGGGTGGTGATACGCAGTATTTT
TRBD1,TRBV18,TRBJ2-7,once,CASSPGQRSSYEQYF,TGTGCCAGCTCACCGGGACAGCGAAGCTCCTACGAGCAGTACTTC
TRBD1,TRBV29-1,TRBJ2-7,once,CSVERQGGNEQYF,TGCAGCGTTGAGCGACAGGGTGGGAACGAGCAGTACTTC
.,TRBV7-6,TRBJ2-7,.,CASSLGDYEQYF,TGTGCCAGCAGCTTAGGAGACTACGAGCAGTACTTC
.,TRBV16,TRBJ1-2,few,CASSQRESSGYTF,TGTGCCAGCAGCCAAAGGGAGAGCTCTGGCTACACCTTC
TRBD2,TRBV7-8,TRBJ2-7,.,CASSSIREGPNEQYF,TGTGCCAGCAGCTCCATCCGGGAGGGCCCCAACGAGCAGTACTTC
.,TRBV14,TRBJ2-7,.,CASSQDGVYEQYF,TGTGCCAGCAGCCAAGACGGAGTTTACGAGCAGTACTTC
TRBD1,TRBV2,TRBJ1-1,.,CASRGNRGLTMNTEAFF,TGTGCCAGCAGGGGGAACAGGGGGCTGACGATGAACACTGAAGCTTTCTTT
TRBD1,TRBV6-4,TRBJ2-7,.,CASSVRRRGCPTYEQYF,TGTGCCAGCAGTGTCAGACGCAGGGGGTGCCCCACCTACGAGCAGTACTTC
.,TRBV21-1,TRBJ2-2,.,CASSTGTSGRAQTGELFF,TGTGCCAGCAGCACTGGGACTAGCGGGAGGGCCCAGACCGGGGAGCTGTTTTTT
TRBD2,TRBV3-1/TRBV3-2,TRBJ2-4,.,CASSQDLPSGRWDGDIQYF,TGTGCCAGCAGCCAAGACCTTCCTAGCGGGAGATGGGACGGGGACATTCAGTACTTC
.,TRBV7-2,TRBJ2-7,.,CASSPDSQPFYEQYF,TGTGCCAGCAGCCCGGACTCCCAACCTTTCTACGAGCAGTACTTC
TRBD1,TRBV27,TRBJ1-2,.,CASSDRGTNYGYTF,TGTGCCAGCAGCGACAGGGGGACTAACTATGGCTACACCTTC
.,TRBV3-1/TRBV3-2,TRBJ2-7,.,CASSQDPYSSYEQYF,TGTGCCAGCAGCCAAGATCCATACAGCTCCTACGAGCAGTACTTC
.,TRBV19,TRBJ2-1,.,CASSLHSSSYNEQFF,TGTGCCAGTAGTCTTCACTCGAGCTCCTACAATGAGCAGTTCTTC
.,TRBV9,TRBJ2-3,.,CASSVGLSGSTDTQYF,TGTGCCAGCAGCGTAGGTCTAAGCGGGAGCACAGATACGCAGTATTTT
TRBD2,TRBV15,TRBJ2-1,.,CATAGDLAAKSSYNEQFF,TGTGCCACCGCTGGAGACCTAGCGGCCAAGAGCTCCTACAATGAGCAGTTCTTC
TRBD2,TRBV28,TRBJ2-2,.,CASSLTSGRAMKTGELFF,TGTGCCAGCAGCTTGACTAGCGGGAGGGCCATGAAGACCGGGGAGCTGTTTTTT
.,TRBV9,TRBJ2-5,few,CASRGQGLQETQYF,TGTGCCAGCAGAGGGCAGGGCCTCCAAGAGACCCAGTACTTC
TRBD1,TRBV29-1,TRBJ2-5,.,CSARTGGETQYF,TGCAGCGCCCGTACAGGGGGAGAGACCCAGTACTTC
.,TRBV6-5,TRBJ2-3,.,CASAGLPDTQYF,TGTGCCAGCGCGGGCCTTCCAGATACGCAGTATTTT
.,TRBV5-1,TRBJ2-7,few,CASSLWQGLDEQYF,TGCGCCAGCAGCTTGTGGCAGGGGCTCGACGAGCAGTACTTC
.,TRBV6-5,TRBJ2-6,.,CASSSGQFSGANVLTF,TGTGCCAGCAGTTCAGGACAGTTCTCTGGGGCCAACGTCCTGACTTTC
TRBD2,TRBV19,TRBJ2-5,once,CASTPRGDFQETQYF,TGTGCCAGTACCCCACGGGGGGACTTTCAAGAGACCCAGTACTTC
.,TRBV19,TRBJ2-3,once,CASSSGWELRADTQYF,TGTGCCAGTAGTAGTGGATGGGAGCTGCGGGCAGATACGCAGTATTTT
TRBD1,TRBV18,TRBJ1-3,.,CASSLQGAGNTIYF,TGTGCCAGCTCACTACAGGGGGCCGGGAACACCATATATTTT
TRBD2,TRBV5-1,TRBJ2-7,.,CASSYSGISYEQYF,TGCGCCAGCAGCTACAGCGGGATTTCCTACGAGCAGTACTTC
TRBD2,TRBV5-1,TRBJ2-1,.,CASSLMTSGTSVEVYNEQFF,TGCGCCAGCAGCTTGATGACCTCCGGGACTAGCGTGGAGGTGTACAATGAGCAGTTCTTC
TRBD1,TRBV6-5,TRBJ1-4,few,CASSYGQGSGEKLFF,TGTGCCAGCAGTTATGGACAGGGCTCGGGTGAAAAACTGTTTTTT
.,TRBV7-2,TRBJ1-6,.,CASSFVGGGAGSPLHF,TGTGCCAGCAGCTTCGTTGGGGGGGGCGCGGGTTCACCCCTCCACTTT
TRBD2,TRBV3-1/TRBV3-2,TRBJ2-3,.,CASSLGREGDTQYF,TGTGCCAGCAGCCTCGGGAGGGAAGGAGATACGCAGTATTTT
.,TRBV7-2,TRBJ2-7,few,CASSLTGSSSYEQYF,TGTGCCAGCAGTTTAACAGGATCGAGCTCCTACGAGCAGTACTTC
.,TRBV27,TRBJ2-7,.,CASSAFRSGGEMKQYF,TGTGCCAGCAGTGCTTTCCGGTCCGGGGGAGAAATGAAGCAGTACTTC